This T cell receptor beta chain was captured in a study of cytomegalovirus exposure and HLA in healthy donors (TCRdb year 2017). Turning to the overall study: According to an earlier analysis of a few hundred of the donors, about 190 million T cells yielded roughly 100 million unique TCR beta sequences and around 300 Gb of sequence data. An early release that covered roughly 600 HLA-typed donors contained about 300 gigabases of sequencing data and about 84 million unique TCR sequences. Of the roughly 390 genotyped donors, more than 75% were placed in the genetic ancestry cluster associated with self-reported Caucasian donors. The study aimed to test whether cataloging public T cell receptors could reveal signatures of past pathogen exposure. Using immunosequencing, the study profiled T cell repertoires from 640 or so subjects and related those repertoires to cytomegalovirus serostatus. A separate validation cohort of some 130 different subjects was used in addition to the approximately 640-subject first cohort. To predict cytomegalovirus infection status, the study brought together high-throughput TCR immunosequencing, statistical association of individual TCRs with disease status, and machine learning. A later analysis re-analyzed previously published TCR beta repertoires from 650 to 800 donors and added high-resolution HLA genotyping to study TCR occurrence patterns. In the later analysis, no new phenotypic data were used to find candidate immune exposures; instead, reliance was placed on TCR beta sequences and their occurrence across donors. An earlier analysis of 500 to 650 of the donors applied high-throughput TCR beta sequencing to assess whether each TCR beta V gene segment acted as functional or pseudogenic. Donor age, sex, ethnicity and CMV serostatus were compiled alongside the repertoire data. A later genetic analysis used genome-wide SNP genotypes for about 60% of the 666 donors, treating that subset as a discovery cohort. Every discovery cohort repertoire had been produced on one sequencing platform. HLA typing included class I and class II loci at four-digit resolution. The number of typed donors differed by locus: roughly 629-630 for A, B, C, DRB1 and DQB1; some 540 for DQA1; approximately 600 for DPA1; and some 470 for DPB1. Five DR-DQ haplotypes were handled as single units for association and clustering because linkage in the cohort was strong. On average, 235,054 unique TCR beta nucleotide sequences were sequenced per donor among 398 genotyped donors of the cohort, with roughly 20% of those sequences being non-productive.

Concerning this clone itself: Its antigen remains unidentified. Nothing much larger sits one base from this clone, and base qualities are not available.

The cohort comprised 550 to 700 healthy bone marrow donors. All cohort members were sampled while nominally healthy, although unrecorded immune exposures were likely present. The donor tested CMV seropositive, placing the donor among the 289 seropositive members of the cohort. A peripheral blood sample was provided by each donor, and peripheral blood mononuclear cells were used for TCR beta sequencing. The Qiagen DNeasy Blood Extraction Kit was used to extract genomic DNA from the blood cell samples. Library creation used the immunoSEQ multiplex PCR assay. The multiplex PCR relied on a mix of 60 forward primers for TCR Vbeta segments and 13 reverse primers for TCR Jbeta segments. A multiplex PCR assay on genomic DNA amplified the CDR3 region of rearranged TCR beta genes. The Illumina HiSeq System was used to sequence the amplified TCR beta libraries as 87-base-pair reads. Per the original workflow: A later analysis tallied around 82 million unique TCR beta chains across the approximately 670 repertoires, and some 10 million of those chains were shared by two or more donors. Raw reads were error-corrected and collapsed into unique sequences by a nearest-neighbor algorithm in which closely related sequences were merged to remove PCR and sequencing errors. To assign V, D and J gene segments, CDR3 sequences were aligned to IMGT reference sequences. For a sequence to be retained, at least a six-nucleotide match to both a V gene segment and a J gene segment was required. A rearrangement counted as productive if the CDR3 had no stop codons and remained in frame with V and J, and every other rearrangement counted as non-productive. CDR3 was defined by IMGT convention, running from the second conserved V-encoded cysteine to the conserved J-encoded phenylalanine. In an earlier analysis of around 600 of the donors, sequences lacking an unambiguous match to a single V gene segment were excluded. In an earlier analysis of 587 of the donors, V segments were called functional above 56.7% productive rearrangements and were called segregating when the between-donor standard deviation exceeded 5%. A statistical classification framework was built to diagnose cytomegalovirus status from the catalog of TCR beta chain sequences. A later analysis assigned V and J genes by comparing TCR nucleotide sequences with IMGT/GENE-DB human TR gene sequences. The TCRdist pipeline was used in a later analysis to assign CDR3 sequences and most-parsimonious VDJ recombination scenarios. In a later analysis, each TCR beta chain was defined by its CDR3 amino acid sequence together with its V-gene family, and reads without a unique V-gene family were excluded. To address suspected cross-contamination and a sequencing artifact, a later analysis removed 450 to 700 highly shared, low-generation-probability nucleotide sequences. For each public chain, a later analysis derived a clonal expansion index from normalized ranks of inferred template counts within each repertoire. Generation probabilities in a later analysis came from a VDJ recombination model fitted to out-of-frame rearrangements, and those results were checked against IGoR. In a later analysis, hypergeometric tests were used to score TCR-TCR, TCR-HLA and TCR-CMV co-occurrence, with a repertoire-size bias correction applied to TCR pairs. False discovery rates were estimated in a later analysis by permuting HLA or CMV assignments 20 times. A later analysis grouped co-occurring TCRs with DBSCAN, adding TCRdist sequence similarity when clustering within HLA-allele-positive subsets. For co-occurrence clustering, repertoires with fewer than 30,000 or more than 120,000 public chains were excluded, along with roughly 5 repertoires with anomalous nucleotide sharing. TCRdb took over this immuneACCESS table, retaining in-frame rearrangements with V and J assigned. Such tables are incomplete; in checked studies, under half of the missing clones stem from an unresolved V gene, and the remainder is unexplained. That table furnishes V, J and clone size, whereas the DNA furnished D and trimming. The sample table lists over 90,000 clones, 76% of them with a count of one. The top ten hold 10% of the sample.

Study-level results and caveats: When HLA alleles, especially DR and DQ, strongly co-occurred, attributing TCR associations to individual alleles was difficult. Three of the identified cytomegalovirus-associated TCR beta chains were confirmed in vitro to be specific for cytomegalovirus antigens. The 87-base-pair reads could not distinguish some IMGT-functional V segments, including TRBV6-2 and TRBV6-3, so those segments were excluded. The study listed 164 TCR beta chains as associated with cytomegalovirus. The only immune exposure information available for the cohort was CMV serostatus. A later genetic analysis associated a missense DCLRE1C variant with V-gene and J-gene trimming of TCR beta chains, and an independent cohort replicated the association. According to the authors, the approach could potentially be generalized to other disease states and immunological phenotypes. Compared with equally common non-associated chains, HLA-associated TCR beta chains in a later analysis were more clonally expanded and had lower generation probabilities. A further reported finding was that TCR beta sequences accurately predicted the HLA-A and HLA-B alleles for most subjects in the first cohort. The sequencing pipeline was judged likely to have produced a cluster of highly shared sequence variants as a technical artifact. Most CMV-associated TCR beta chains appeared to be HLA-restricted in a later analysis, and the HLA associations seemed to be driven largely by CMV exposure. Roughly 15 rarely observed V segments, including chromosome 9 orphons, were excluded from the earlier analysis of some 590 of the donors because counts were too low. Most TCR sequences were seen in very few donors, while some public TCRs were found in many individuals. In both the original and validation cohorts, the classifier was reported to diagnose cytomegalovirus status with high specificity and sensitivity. Correlated functional status among segregating V segments might reflect linkage disequilibrium, but an unknown experimental factor could not be ruled out. The cohort was sequenced for TCR beta chains only, and without alpha or paired-chain data the features that could be detected were limited. Several of the top co-occurrence clusters appeared to be linked to parvovirus B19, influenza, CMV and Epstein-Barr virus, according to a later analysis. In a later analysis, around 15,000 TCR beta sequences were associated with specific HLA alleles at a false discovery rate of 0.05. A later genetic analysis reported fewer N-insertions in productive TCRs among donors in an Asian-associated ancestry cluster than the roughly 620-donor mean. In a later analysis, the rate of TCR association differed among HLA loci, with DRB1 alleles having the most associated TCRs and HLA-C alleles having the fewest. Presence/absence analyses assumed roughly uniform sequencing depth across donors, an assumption that may not hold. Broadly in line with IMGT annotations, most TCR beta V segments showed up in productive rearrangements about 87% or about 30% of the time in an earlier analysis of under 700 of the donors. Because HLA typing was missing for some donors at each locus, association tests included only the typed subset.

For CDR1 and CDR2, the germline V gene lists SGHTA and FQGNSA. Measured from the cysteine to the phenylalanine, the CDR3 is 13 residues long. Kept here is only the CDR3 DNA, which spans 39 bases and is read in frame from base 1. V and J are truncated by 3 bases and 4 bases respectively, leaving an intervening sequence of 9 bases. The receptor was isolated from a woman younger than 35 in good health and CMV-seropositive. The sequenced sample consisted of PBMCs. The chain uses TRBV7-2 and TRBJ1-2; a tentative D call is TRBD1 (5 bases match). CDR3 sequence: CASSFRGSYGYTF. The sequence in DNA is TGTGCCAGCAGCTTTAGGGGCAGCTATGGCTACACCTTC.